This TCR beta chain is from a study of T cells in Graves' hyperthyroidism and ophthalmopathy. Study results and caveats: Through a model of 13 V-J features, ophthalmopathy was separated from stable hyperthyroidism. Blood also showed most of the thyroid clonotypes that were expanded above 0.001.

This clonotype was counted ten times or more. The antigen remains undetermined. CDR1 SEHNR and CDR2 FQNEAQ come from the germline V gene (reference sequence). The V and J ends lost 0 bases and 4 bases, in that order; junction bases with no gene match: 5. The CDR3 runs to 17 residues. Source material for PBMCs was about 10 ml fresh peripheral blood. The TCR beta CDR3 regions underwent amplification using RNA transcripts as the source. The TCR CDR3 first-round RT-PCR relied on the HTBI primer set. Each CDR3 protein gets one entry after TCRdb re-called the multiplex PCR reads with MiXCR. The data contain a few hundred thousand distinct CDR3 sequences, approximately 15% of them singletons.

The TCR was taken from a woman under 40 with Graves' ophthalmopathy. The sequenced material came from blood. The V call is TRBV7-9, the J call TRBJ2-1, with TRBD2 matching over 11 bases. CDR3 amino acids: CASSLAVGLADYNEQFF. CDR3 coding DNA: TGTGCCAGCAGCTTAGCTGTGGGACTAGCGGATTACAATGAGCAGTTCTTC.